This is a list of T cell receptor beta chains from one sample in a study of blood T cells in healthy people across ages. One entry per CDR3 protein, called by TCRdb with MiXCR from the 5' RACE reads. The sample consists of some 1.5 million distinct CDR3 sequences, roughly 43% of them appearing once. Input material: blood. These receptors came from a woman under 30 in good health. Both conserved end residues are part of each CDR3. Each record gives: V gene, clone size, CDR3 length, D gene, J gene, CDR3 protein, CDR3 DNA. D genes are given only for firm matches. Clone size is given for some rows only: seen once, a few or many times, or a class if the clone is expanded.

TRBV6-2/TRBV6-3	.	13	.	TRBJ2-5	CASNESGAREQYF	TGTGCCAGCAACGAATCGGGGGCCCGTGAGCAGTACTTC
TRBV19	.	14	TRBD2	TRBJ2-7	CASSPGGGAYEQYF	TGTGCCAGTAGTCCGGGAGGGGGAGCCTACGAGCAGTACTTC
TRBV12-5	.	15	.	TRBJ2-7	CASGRPLDSAYEQYF	TGTGCTAGTGGTCGCCCCCTCGACAGTGCCTACGAGCAGTACTTC
TRBV10-3	.	14	.	TRBJ2-1	CAISDRDNANEQFF	TGTGCCATCAGTGATCGGGATAATGCGAATGAGCAGTTCTTC
TRBV15	few	15	.	TRBJ2-1	CATSRPRRGNNEQFF	TGTGCCACCAGCAGACCCCGGCGAGGGAACAATGAGCAGTTCTTC
TRBV6-2/TRBV6-3	.	14	.	TRBJ1-5	CASRRSFSNQPQHF	TGTGCCAGCAGGCGTAGTTTTAGCAATCAGCCCCAGCATTTT
TRBV12-3/TRBV12-4	.	14	TRBD2	TRBJ2-7	CASSSLSGRVEQYF	TGTGCCAGCAGTTCTCTTAGCGGGAGGGTAGAGCAGTACTTC
TRBV6-5	.	15	TRBD1	TRBJ2-1	CASSYDRGKYNEQFF	TGTGCCAGCAGTTACGACAGGGGAAAATACAATGAGCAGTTCTTC
TRBV25-1	few	13	.	TRBJ2-5	CASSEQGGETQYF	TGTGCCAGCAGTGAACAGGGGGGAGAGACCCAGTACTTC
TRBV12-3/TRBV12-4	.	15	.	TRBJ2-1	CASSSSRGRGLALFF	TGTGCCAGCAGTTCCTCCCGGGGACGGGGTCTAGCCTTGTTCTTC
TRBV12-3/TRBV12-4	.	14	TRBD1	TRBJ1-1	CASSWDRWDKEAFF	TGTGCCAGCAGTTGGGACAGGTGGGACAAGGAAGCTTTCTTT
TRBV24-1	few	15	.	TRBJ2-1	CATSADPYSYNEQFF	TGTGCCACCAGTGCCGACCCCTACTCCTACAATGAGCAGTTCTTC
TRBV7-2	few	16	.	TRBJ1-1	CASSSSWGEVHTEAFF	TGTGCCAGCAGCTCATCCTGGGGAGAGGTTCACACTGAAGCTTTCTTT
TRBV5-1	.	16	.	TRBJ2-1	CASSQLTQGENNEQFF	TGCGCCAGCAGCCAACTGACGCAGGGAGAGAACAATGAGCAGTTCTTC
TRBV25-1	.	15	.	TRBJ1-6	CASSELVAGDSPLHF	TGTGCCAGCAGTGAATTAGTGGCAGGGGATTCACCCCTCCACTTT
TRBV7-9	.	15	TRBD1	TRBJ2-7	CASSQGQGMTYEQYF	TGTGCCAGCAGTCAGGGACAGGGGATGACCTACGAGCAGTACTTC
TRBV7-2	few	14	TRBD1	TRBJ2-5	CASSPRWDRETQYF	TGTGCCAGCAGCCCGAGGTGGGACAGAGAGACCCAGTACTTC
TRBV20-1	few	16	.	TRBJ2-3	CSARDRLGGITDTQYF	TGCAGTGCTAGGGATCGCCTAGGGGGGATCACAGATACGCAGTATTTT
TRBV12-3/TRBV12-4	.	16	TRBD2	TRBJ2-1	CASRPSGGPLYNEQFF	TGTGCCAGCAGGCCAAGCGGGGGGCCTCTCTACAATGAGCAGTTCTTC
TRBV12-3/TRBV12-4	.	16	.	TRBJ1-5	CASSLGQGRRNQPQHF	TGTGCCAGCAGTTTAGGCCAGGGGCGACGCAATCAGCCCCAGCATTTT
TRBV3-1	.	15	.	TRBJ1-2	CASSQVKGRLGGYTF	TGTGCCAGCAGCCAAGTTAAGGGGAGGTTAGGTGGCTACACCTTC
TRBV11-2	few	14	.	TRBJ2-3	CASSFIQTTDTQYF	TGTGCCAGCAGCTTCATCCAAACCACAGATACGCAGTATTTT
TRBV7-2	.	17	.	TRBJ2-1	CASSLQARGRSVDEQFF	TGTGCCAGCAGCTTGCAAGCTAGGGGGAGGTCGGTCGATGAGCAGTTCTTC
TRBV29-1	few	14	.	TRBJ1-1	CSVAREWGTTEAFF	TGCAGCGTCGCCAGAGAGTGGGGTACCACTGAAGCTTTCTTT
TRBV9	.	16	TRBD2	TRBJ2-1	CASSARLAGGNNEQFF	TGTGCCAGCAGCGCCCGACTAGCGGGAGGGAACAATGAGCAGTTCTTC
TRBV11-2	.	13	.	TRBJ2-3	CASSPRIAGTQYF	TGTGCCAGCAGCCCCCGAATCGCCGGTACGCAGTATTTT
TRBV20-1	.	12	.	TRBJ2-3	CSAREESYTQYF	TGCAGTGCTAGGGAGGAGAGTTATACGCAGTATTTT
TRBV7-2	.	15	.	TRBJ1-5	CASSSTGLRNQPQHF	TGTGCCAGCAGCTCGACAGGACTTCGCAATCAGCCCCAGCATTTT
TRBV10-2	.	11	TRBD1	TRBJ2-7	CASGTGSEQYF	TGCGCCAGCGGGACAGGGTCCGAGCAGTACTTC
TRBV5-6	few	13	.	TRBJ2-4	CASSLTAQNIQYF	TGTGCCAGCAGCTTGACAGCACAAAACATTCAGTACTTC
TRBV28	.	14	.	TRBJ1-2	CASSSPGTLDGYTF	TGTGCCAGCAGCTCACCCGGGACCTTGGATGGCTACACCTTC
TRBV3-1	.	14	TRBD1	TRBJ2-1	CASSQETGANEQFF	TGTGCCAGCAGCCAGGAGACAGGGGCCAATGAGCAGTTCTTC
TRBV21-1	.	13	.	TRBJ2-7	CASKRGPRSGQYF	TGTGCCAGCAAAAGGGGCCCGCGGAGTGGGCAGTACTTC
TRBV20-1	few	15	.	TRBJ2-7	CSANPPTGKTHEQYF	TGCAGTGCTAACCCGCCAACAGGGAAAACCCACGAGCAGTACTTC
TRBV4-1	.	15	.	TRBJ1-2	CASSPAPNPNYGYTF	TGCGCCAGCAGCCCGGCCCCCAATCCCAACTATGGCTACACCTTC
TRBV5-1	.	15	.	TRBJ2-1	CASSGVVGGYNEQFF	TGCGCCAGCAGCGGGGTGGTAGGAGGATACAATGAGCAGTTCTTC
TRBV2	few	14	.	TRBJ1-3	CASSEQGDGNTIYF	TGTGCCAGCAGTGAACAGGGTGATGGAAACACCATATATTTT
TRBV20-1	.	15	TRBD2	TRBJ2-3	CSASKAGGGTDTQYF	TGCAGTGCTAGCAAAGCGGGGGGGGGGACAGATACGCAGTATTTT
TRBV15	few	14	.	TRBJ2-7	CATSREGNLNEQYF	TGTGCCACCAGCAGAGAAGGGAACCTCAACGAGCAGTACTTC
TRBV11-2	few	15	TRBD1	TRBJ1-1	CASSAQGQMNTEAFF	TGTGCCAGCAGCGCCCAGGGACAGATGAACACTGAAGCTTTCTTT
TRBV10-1	few	14	TRBD1	TRBJ2-5	CATSEQGIGETQYF	TGCGCCACCAGTGAACAGGGGATTGGAGAGACCCAGTACTTC